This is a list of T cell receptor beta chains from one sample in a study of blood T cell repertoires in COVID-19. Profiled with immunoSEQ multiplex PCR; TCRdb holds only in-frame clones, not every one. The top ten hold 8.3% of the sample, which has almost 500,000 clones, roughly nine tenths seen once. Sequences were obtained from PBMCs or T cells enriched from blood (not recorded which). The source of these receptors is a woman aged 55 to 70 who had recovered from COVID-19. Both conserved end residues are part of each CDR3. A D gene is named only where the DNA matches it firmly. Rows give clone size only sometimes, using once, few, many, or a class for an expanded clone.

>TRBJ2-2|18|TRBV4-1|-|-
TGCGCCAGCAGCCAAGTACGTCAGGGCCTCGCGAACACCGGGGAGCTGTTTTTT
CASSQVRQGLANTGELFF
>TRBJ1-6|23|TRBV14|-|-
TGTGCCAGCAGCCAATCGGGGACGGGGACGGACAGAGGAGCGAGCTCCTATAATTCACCCCTCCACTTT
CASSQSGTGTDRGASSYNSPLHF
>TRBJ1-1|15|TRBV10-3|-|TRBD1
TGTGCCATCAGTGACTGGACAGGGGGGAACACTGAAGCTTTCTTT
CAISDWTGGNTEAFF
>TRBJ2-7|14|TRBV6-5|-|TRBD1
TGTGCCAGCAGTCTGGGACAGGCGACCTACGAGCAGTACTTC
CASSLGQATYEQYF
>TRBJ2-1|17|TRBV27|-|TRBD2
TGTGCCAGCAGGCCGGGACTAGCGGGGGGATACTACAATGAGCAGTTCTTC
CASRPGLAGGYYNEQFF
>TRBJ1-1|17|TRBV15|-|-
TGTGCCACCAGCAGAGATTCCGGTAAGGCAGGGAACACTGAAGCTTTCTTT
CATSRDSGKAGNTEAFF
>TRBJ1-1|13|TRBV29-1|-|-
TGCAGCGTTGAATACAGCCCGAACACTGAAGCTTTCTTT
CSVEYSPNTEAFF
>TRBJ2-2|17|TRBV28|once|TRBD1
TGTGCCAGCAGTTCGGACAGGGGCAACGCGAACACCGGGGAGCTGTTTTTT
CASSSDRGNANTGELFF
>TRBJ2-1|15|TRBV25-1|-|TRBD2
TGTGCCAGCAACCTAGCGGGGGGCGCGTACAATGAGCAGTTCTTC
CASNLAGGAYNEQFF
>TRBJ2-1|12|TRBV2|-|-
TGTGCCAGCAAACGGTTCAACAATGAGCAGTTCTTC
CASKRFNNEQFF
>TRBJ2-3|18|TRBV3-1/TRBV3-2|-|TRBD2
TGTGCCAGCAGCCAATATGGGACTAGCGGGACTAGCACAGATACGCAGTATTTT
CASSQYGTSGTSTDTQYF
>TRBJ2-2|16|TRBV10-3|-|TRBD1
TGTGCCATCAGTGAGTCCCGGACAGGGAACACCGGGGAGCTGTTTTTT
CAISESRTGNTGELFF
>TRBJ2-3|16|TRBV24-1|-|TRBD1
TGTGCCACCAGTGAACATCCGGGACAGGGTAGGGATACGCAGTATTTT
CATSEHPGQGRDTQYF
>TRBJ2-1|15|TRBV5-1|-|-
TGCGCCAGCAGCTTGGATACGGGGTCGGGGAATGAGCAGTTCTTC
CASSLDTGSGNEQFF
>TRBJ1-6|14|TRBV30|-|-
TGTGCCTGGAGCGGCTCGGGTGGAAGCTCACCCCTCCACTTT
CAWSGSGGSSPLHF
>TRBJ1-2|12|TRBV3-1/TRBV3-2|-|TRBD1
TGTGCCAGCAGCCAAGGGACAGGTGGTTACACCTTC
CASSQGTGGYTF
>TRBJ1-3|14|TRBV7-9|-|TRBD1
TGTGCCAGCAGCTCAGGGACAGCTGGAAACACCATATATTTT
CASSSGTAGNTIYF
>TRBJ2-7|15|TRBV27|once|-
TGTGCCAGCAGTTTTTATGTTAAGGAGGCCTACGAGCAGTACTTC
CASSFYVKEAYEQYF
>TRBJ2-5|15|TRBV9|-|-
TGTGCCAGCAGCGTGGCTGGGAGTGTGAGCGAGACCCAGTACTTC
CASSVAGSVSETQYF
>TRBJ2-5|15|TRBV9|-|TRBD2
TGTGCCAGCAGCGGTAGCGGGGCCTCTTATATGTCCCAGTACTTC
CASSGSGASYMSQYF
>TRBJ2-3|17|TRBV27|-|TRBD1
TGTGCCAGCAGTTTTCGGGGACAGGGGGCGAGCGCAGATACGCAGTATTTT
CASSFRGQGASADTQYF
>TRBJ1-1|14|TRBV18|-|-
TGTGCCAGCTCACACTCACAGGGGAACACTGAAGCTTTCTTT
CASSHSQGNTEAFF
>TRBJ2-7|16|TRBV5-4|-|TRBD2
TGTGCCAGCAGCCCGGGAGGAGGGTTGCGCTCCTACGAGCAGTACTTC
CASSPGGGLRSYEQYF
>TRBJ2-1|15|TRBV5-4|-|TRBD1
TGTGCCAGCAGCTGGGGGACAGGGATATACAATGAGCAGTTCTTC
CASSWGTGIYNEQFF
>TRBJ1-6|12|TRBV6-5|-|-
TGTGCCAGCAGTTACGGCAATTCACCCCTCCACTTT
CASSYGNSPLHF
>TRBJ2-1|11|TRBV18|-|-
TGTGCCAGCTCAGAGAGGAGGGAGCAGTTCTTC
CASSERREQFF
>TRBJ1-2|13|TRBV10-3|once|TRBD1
TGTGCCATCAGTGAACAGGGGGACTATGGCTACACCTTC
CAISEQGDYGYTF
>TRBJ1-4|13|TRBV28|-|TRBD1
TGTGCCAGCAGTGACAGGGCGGGTGAAAAACTGTTTTTT
CASSDRAGEKLFF
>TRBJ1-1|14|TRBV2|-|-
TGTGCCAGCAGTGGTCTGGCGGGGAACACTGAAGCTTTCTTT
CASSGLAGNTEAFF
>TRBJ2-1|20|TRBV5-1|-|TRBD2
TGCGCCAGCAGCTCCCGTGGGGGACTAGCGGGGTCGAGCTCCTACAATGAGCAGTTCTTC
CASSSRGGLAGSSSYNEQFF
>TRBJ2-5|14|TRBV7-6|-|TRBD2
TGTGCCAGCAGCCGAGGACTAGCGGGGGGGGTGCAGTACTTC
CASSRGLAGGVQYF
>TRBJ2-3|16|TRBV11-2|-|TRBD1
TGTGCCAGCAGCCCCCACCGGGACAGGGGCGCAGATACGCAGTATTTT
CASSPHRDRGADTQYF
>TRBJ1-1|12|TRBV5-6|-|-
TGTGCCAGCAGCTTAAAGCGGGTTGAAGCTTTCTTT
CASSLKRVEAFF
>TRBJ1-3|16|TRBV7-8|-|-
TGTGCCAGCAGCCTTCGACAAGTCTCCCTTGGAAACACCATATATTTT
CASSLRQVSLGNTIYF
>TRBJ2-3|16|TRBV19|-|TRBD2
TGTGCCAGTAGTCCACTAGCGGGGGCTATCACAGATACGCAGTATTTT
CASSPLAGAITDTQYF
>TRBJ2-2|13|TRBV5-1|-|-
TGCGCCAGCAGCTCGCAAGGGAGGGGGGAGCTGTTTTTT
CASSSQGRGELFF
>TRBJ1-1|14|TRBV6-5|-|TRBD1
TGTGCCAGCAGACTCCAGGACAGGGGCGCTGAAGCTTTCTTT
CASRLQDRGAEAFF
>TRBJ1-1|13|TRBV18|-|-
TGTGCCAGCTCACCAGGGCAGAACACTGAAGCTTTCTTT
CASSPGQNTEAFF
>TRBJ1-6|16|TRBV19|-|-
TGTGCCAGTAGTCGGGGCAGGGGAAGCTATAATTCACCCCTCCACTTT
CASSRGRGSYNSPLHF
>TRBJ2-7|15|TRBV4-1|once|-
TGCGCCAGCAGCCATCCAGGCCGGATCCCCTACGAGCAGTACTTC
CASSHPGRIPYEQYF
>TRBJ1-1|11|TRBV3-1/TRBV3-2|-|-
TGTGCCAGCAGCGGGGCCTGGGAAGCTTTCTTT
CASSGAWEAFF
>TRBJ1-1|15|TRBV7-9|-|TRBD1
TGTGCCAGCAGCTTAAGGGGACAGCCGATGCAAGAAGCTTTCTTT
CASSLRGQPMQEAFF
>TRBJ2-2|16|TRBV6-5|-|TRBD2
TGTGCCAGCAGTTACTCGCCCGGGGGGTCGACCGGGGAGCTGTTTTTT
CASSYSPGGSTGELFF
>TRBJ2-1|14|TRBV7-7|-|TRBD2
TGTGCCAGCAGCTTGAAAGGGAAGGGAGGGGAGCAGTTCTTC
CASSLKGKGGEQFF
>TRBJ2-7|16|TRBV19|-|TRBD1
TGTGCCAGTAGTATAGGACCGGGACAGGGGGCTGGCGAGCAGTACTTC
CASSIGPGQGAGEQYF
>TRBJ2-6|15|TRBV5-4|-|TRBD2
TGTGCCAGCAGCTTTGGGGGGGTAGGGGCCAACGTCCTGACTTTC
CASSFGGVGANVLTF